The 28 T cell receptor beta chains below come from one sample, sequenced in a study of T-cell memory formation after mild COVID-19. TCRdb reanalysed the 5' RACE reads using MiXCR and keeps one entry per CDR3 protein. The data hold roughly 40,000 distinct CDR3 sequences, with less than 8% observed a single time. Sequenced material: PBMCs or a T cell subset sorted from them (not recorded which). The receptors originated from an adult who had mild COVID-19 (a few samples of this study predate the infection). Cell type and time point are not known.

This clonotype appeared a few times. The chain links TRBV10-1 to TRBJ2-1; D unresolved. Trimming left V 3 bases short and J 3 bases short, with 30 bases between. CDR3 length: 21 residues. In germline, CDR1 is WNHNN, CDR2 SYGVQD (reference sequence). CDR3 residues: CASSEPAARMGGQTRYNEQFF. CDR3 sequence (DNA): TGCGCCAGCAGTGAACCGGCCGCCCGAATGGGCGGCCAAACCCGCTACAATGAGCAGTTCTTC.

This clonotype was picked up a small number of times. The junction shows a germline mismatch at one end, possibly a read error. The chain carries TRBV7-8 and TRBJ2-7; possibly TRBD1 or TRBD2 for D (5 bases each). Germline assignment: CDR1 SGHVS and CDR2 FQNEAQ. This CDR3 spans 15 amino acids. In nucleotides, the CDR3 is TGTGCCAGCAGTTTAGCCGGGACGCAGTCCTACGAGCAGTACTTC. Translated, it gives CASSLAGTQSYEQYF.

Ten or more counts support this clonotype. The rearrangement joins TRBV5-1 to TRBJ2-7; TRBD2 might be the D (6 bases). Deletions cut 4 bases from V and 3 bases from J, with 14 bases between. CDR3 length: 14 residues. From germline, CDR1 is SGHRS and CDR2 YFSETQ. CDR3 residues: CASSPGTVSYEQYF. The CDR3 bases are TGCGCCAGCAGCCCGGGGACTGTGAGCTACGAGCAGTACTTC. The whole variable domain, remainder taken from reference TRBV5-1 and TRBJ2-7, is KAGVTQTPRYLIKTRGQQVTLSCSPISGHRSVSWYQQTPGQGLQFLFEYFSETQRNKGNFPGRFSGRQFSNSRSEMNVSTLELGDSALYLCASSPGTVSYEQYFGPGTRLTVT.

This clonotype occurred many times. The chain links TRBV27 to TRBJ1-5, with TRBD1 as a possible D gene (5 bases). The germline V and J ends were trimmed by 5 bases and 1 base, with 12 bases remaining between them. The CDR3 length is 15 residues. Germline values: CDR1 MNHEY, CDR2 SMNVEV (reference sequence). Written as DNA, the CDR3 is TGTGCCAGCAGTCAGGGTCGGTTGAGCAATCAGCCCCAGCATTTT. It yields the protein CASSQGRLSNQPQHF.

This clonotype was observed many times. The chain carries TRBV4-1 and TRBJ1-2; D remains ambiguous. Germline loops: CDR1 MGHRA, CDR2 YSYEKL. The CDR3 contains 15 residues. Between the trimmed V and J ends, which lost 3 bases and 0 bases, there was a span of 11 bases. CDR3 in DNA: TGCGCCAGCAGCCACTCGTTCGGATCTAACTATGGCTACACCTTC. It yields the protein CASSHSFGSNYGYTF.

The chain has TRBV4-3 and TRBJ2-7, with 7 bases aligning to TRBD2. From germline, CDR1 is LGHNA and CDR2 YSLEER. This CDR3 is 17 amino acids long. V lost 4 bases, J lost 2 bases, and 14 bases stayed unmatched. The CDR3 region has the DNA TGCGCCAGCAGCCGTAGTCTCGGGAGGCAGAGTACCTACGAGCAGTACTTC. Its translation: CASSRSLGRQSTYEQYF.

This clonotype has ten or more counts. The gene calls are TRBV7-2 and TRBJ1-3, with D possibly being TRBD1 (6 bases). Germline assignment: CDR1 SGHTA and CDR2 FQGNSA. The CDR3 has 15 residues. The V end lost 3 bases, the J end lost 0 bases, and 9 bases lay between the germline ends. The CDR3, as DNA: TGTGCCAGCAGCTTGGACAGAGACTCTGGAAACACCATATATTTT. Translating gives CASSLDRDSGNTIYF.

V and J are TRBV12-3 or TRBV12-4 and TRBJ2-1; 8 bases map to TRBD1. V was pared by 6 bases and J by 7 bases, with 11 bases of the junction left unmatched. CDR3 length: 15 amino acids. The CDR3 region is CASSRRRQGANEQFF. In DNA, the CDR3 is TGTGCCAGCAGCCGAAGGCGGCAGGGGGCGAATGAGCAGTTCTTC.

In this sample, this clonotype turned up many times. The rearrangement links TRBV7-2 to TRBJ2-2; D is possibly TRBD1 or TRBD2 (5 bases each). The V end was cut by 5 bases, the J end by 8 bases, with 9 bases between. CDR1 SGHTA and CDR2 FQGNSA come from the germline V gene. CDR3 length: 12 amino acids. In DNA form, the CDR3 reads TGTGCCAGCAGCAGGGACGTGGGGGAGCTGTTTTTT. This sequence encodes CASSRDVGELFF.

The V and J genes are TRBV20-1 and TRBJ1-1, with D possibly TRBD1 on 5 matching bases. The CDR3 runs 11 residues. Germline loops: CDR1 DFQATT, CDR2 SNEGSKA (reference sequence). This chain's CDR3 is CSRGELSEAFF. In DNA form, the CDR3 reads TGCAGCCGGGGGGAGTTGTCTGAAGCTTTCTTT.

This clonotype has ten or more counts. The gene calls are TRBV5-1 and TRBJ2-5; weak D call: TRBD2 (6 bases). V lost 5 bases and J lost 3, with 14 bases in between. CDR3 length: 14 amino acids. Germline assignment: CDR1 SGHRS and CDR2 YFSETQ. The CDR3, as DNA: TGCGCCAGCAGGGAGGGCAGCCCGGAAGAGACCCAGTACTTC. This codes for CASREGSPEETQYF. Together with reference TRBV5-1 and TRBJ2-5, the CDR3 gives the full variable domain: KAGVTQTPRYLIKTRGQQVTLSCSPISGHRSVSWYQQTPGQGLQFLFEYFSETQRNKGNFPGRFSGRQFSNSRSEMNVSTLELGDSALYLCASREGSPEETQYFGPGTRLLVL.

This clonotype was observed at least ten times. The chain employs TRBV5-1 and TRBJ1-1, with a weak D call TRBD1 (6 bases). V was cut by 0 bases and J by 11 bases, with 11 bases left in between. Germline V gene sequence: CDR1 SGHRS, CDR2 YFSETQ. The CDR3 length is 12 residues. The CDR3 DNA is TGCGCCAGCAGCTTGGATGGACAGATGGCTTTCTTT. Translated: CASSLDGQMAFF.

This clonotype was seen repeatedly, ten times or more. The rearrangement uses TRBV7-6 and TRBJ2-7; 11 bases are a match to TRBD2. CDR1 is SGHVS and CDR2 is FNYEAQ in the germline V gene. The CDR3 consists of 16 residues. Trimming cost V 6 bases and J 1 base; bases outside gene matches: 8. CDR3 DNA: TGTGCCAGCAGTAATAGACTAGCGGGGCCATCCTACGAGCAGTACTTC. This gives the protein CASSNRLAGPSYEQYF.

This clonotype was observed at least ten times. The J gene is TRBJ2-5, the V gene TRBV5-1; D may correspond to TRBD1 or TRBD2 (6 bases each). The CDR3 covers 16 residues. V lost 3 bases, J lost 5 bases, and 20 bases lay in between. Germline-derived CDR1 and CDR2 are SGHRS and YFSETQ. The CDR3 nucleotides are TGCGCCAGCAGCTGGGGGCGACTAGGAAAGGCCGAGACCCAGTACTTC. It translates to CASSWGRLGKAETQYF.

This clonotype was seen many times. This chain links TRBV29-1 with TRBJ1-1; possibly TRBD1 for D (6 bases). V lost 6 bases to trimming and J lost 4 bases, with 18 bases between them. The CDR3 loop spans 14 amino acids. Germline V lookup: CDR1 SQVTM, CDR2 ANQGSEA. In DNA, the CDR3 is TGCAGCGTCAAGGGGGGACGCCAAATCACTGAAGCTTTCTTT. It codes for CSVKGGRQITEAFF.

Remarks on this clonotype: A much more abundant neighbour one base away suggests this may be a read error. V is TRBV12-3 or TRBV12-4 and J is TRBJ2-1; tentatively, D is TRBD2 (6 bases). The CDR3 runs 13 residues. The CDR3 here is CAISGDFGDEQFF. In DNA, the CDR3 is TGTGCCATCAGTGGGGACTTCGGGGATGAGCAGTTCTTC.

This clonotype has at least ten counts. This sequence joins TRBV5-1 and TRBJ2-2, with 9 bases identical to TRBD2. CDR1 and CDR2 from the germline V gene are SGHRS and YFSETQ. Unmatched junction bases numbered 8, after V lost 1 base and J lost 7 bases. The CDR3 is 16 residues long. The CDR3, as DNA: TGCGCCAGCAGCTTGTGGGGGACTAGCTCGATCGGGGAGCTGTTTTTT. This gives the protein CASSLWGTSSIGELFF.

Many counts were recorded for this clonotype. CDR3 loop: CASSPFGVNTGELFF. The CDR3, as DNA: TGTGCCAGCAGTCCGTTTGGTGTAAACACCGGGGAGCTGTTTTTT. The V call is TRBV6-6, the J call TRBJ2-2; the D is unclear. Germline V gene sequence: CDR1 MNHNY, CDR2 SVGAGI (reference sequence). This CDR3 has 15 amino acids. Deletions cut 5 bases from V and 2 bases from J, with 12 bases between.

This clonotype was found many times. J is TRBJ1-1 and V is TRBV29-1, with 7 bases that match TRBD1. Unmatched junction bases numbered 15, after V lost 1 base and J lost 4 bases. Looked up from germline, CDR1 is SQVTM and CDR2 is ANQGSEA. CDR3 length: 17 residues. The DNA for the CDR3 is TGCAGCGTTGAAGTCTCTCGTACAGGGGTGGGCCGCACTGAAGCTTTCTTT. The encoded protein is CSVEVSRTGVGRTEAFF.

The V call is TRBV6-6, the J call TRBJ1-5, with 7 bases fitting TRBD1. CDR1 MNHNY and CDR2 SVGAGI come from the germline V gene (reference sequence). The trim removed 5 bases at V and 4 bases at J, leaving 8 bases unmatched. This CDR3 has 15 amino acids. CDR3 sequence reads: CASSRQQGQNQPQHF. CDR3 nucleotides: TGTGCCAGCAGTAGACAACAGGGGCAAAATCAGCCCCAGCATTTT.

This clonotype was recorded at least ten times. The CDR3: CSARDRETQYF. In DNA form, the CDR3 reads TGCAGTGCGAGGGACAGGGAGACCCAGTACTTC. The chain combines TRBV20-1 with TRBJ2-5; 8 bases line up with TRBD1. The CDR3 contains 11 residues. The germline V gene has CDR1 DFQATT and CDR2 SNEGSKA (reference sequence). Germline trimming cut 6 bases from V and 5 bases from J; bases unmatched to any gene: 2.

This clonotype was counted many times. The chain carries TRBV6-6 and TRBJ1-2, with TRBD1 identical over 10 bases. The CDR3 loop spans 14 amino acids. CDR1 and CDR2 from the germline V gene are MNHNY and SVGAGI (reference sequence). The J segment lost 6 bases and the V segment lost 6 bases, leaving 7 bases of the junction unmatched. This CDR3 is CASRRQGARDGYTF. The CDR3 DNA follows: TGTGCCAGCAGAAGACAGGGGGCGAGGGATGGCTACACCTTC.

This clonotype has ten or more counts. The chain carries TRBV6-2 or TRBV6-3 and TRBJ2-1; 11 bases fit TRBD2. The germline V gene encodes CDR1 MNHEY and CDR2 SVGEGT. The CDR3 runs 18 residues. J lost 4 bases, V lost 10 bases, and 18 bases had no gene match. This CDR3 is CATAASGRTRESYNEQFF. In nucleotides, the CDR3 is TGTGCCACCGCGGCTAGCGGGAGGACCCGGGAATCTTACAATGAGCAGTTCTTC.

This clonotype was picked up many times. The V call is TRBV2, the J call TRBJ2-1; no clear D. The V end was cut by 3 bases, the J end by 0 bases, with 6 bases between. Per germline, CDR1 SNHLY and CDR2 FYNNEI. This CDR3 spans 14 amino acids. The CDR3 reads CASSDRSSYNEQFF. The CDR3, as DNA: TGTGCCAGCAGTGACAGGAGCTCCTACAATGAGCAGTTCTTC. The full variable domain, its missing parts supplied by reference TRBV2 and TRBJ2-1, is EPEVTQTPSHQVTQMGQEVILRCVPISNHLYFYWYRQILGQKVEFLVSFYNNEISEKSEIFDDQFSVERPDGSNFTLKIRSTKLEDSAMYFCASSDRSSYNEQFFGPGTRLTVL.

This clonotype appeared many times. V and J are TRBV27 and TRBJ2-1; D call uncertain. Germline V lookup: CDR1 MNHEY, CDR2 SMNVEV (reference sequence). The CDR3 spans 13 residues. Trimming took off 7 bases at V and 6 bases at J, with 13 bases between the two ends. Here the CDR3 reads CASKLNWANEQFF. CDR3 coding DNA: TGTGCCAGCAAGTTAAACTGGGCCAATGAGCAGTTCTTC.

This clonotype was detected ten times or more. V and J are TRBV6-5 and TRBJ2-5; maybe TRBD2 (6 bases). The CDR3 sequence is 16 residues long. V lost 2 bases and J lost 4, with 17 bases in between. The V gene's germline CDR1 is MNHEY and CDR2 SVGAGI. CDR3 sequence (DNA): TGTGCCAGCAGTTACACAGTTAGGGGAGGTCGAGAGACCCAGTACTTC. This translates into CASSYTVRGGRETQYF.

This clonotype has a handful of counts. The V and J genes are TRBV11-2 and TRBJ2-2; no clear D gene. The CDR3 consists of 14 residues. V was clipped by 5 bases and J by 6 bases, with 13 bases between them. Germline CDR1 is SGHAT and CDR2 is FQNNGV. The chain's CDR3 is CASSAKARSGELFF. The DNA of the CDR3 is TGTGCCAGCAGCGCTAAAGCCCGTTCCGGGGAGCTGTTTTTT.

This clonotype occurred a few times. This chain uses TRBV24-1 with TRBJ2-7; no firm D call. V lost 3 bases and J 5 bases, leaving 13 bases between the germline ends. The CDR3 covers 14 residues. Germline CDR1 is KGHDR and CDR2 is SFDVKD. In nucleotides, the CDR3 is TGTGCCACCAGTGATAAGGGCTGGCCGGACGAGCAGTACTTC. Its translation: CATSDKGWPDEQYF.